This TCR beta chain was captured in a study of blood T cells in healthy people across ages. Overall study results and limits: Estimates of diversity drawn from one million T cells were considered underestimates. More naive CD4+ cells and higher diversity marked long-lived donors relative to aged donors.

Alongside a J-beta primer mix, a sample-barcoded 5' primer served in a second PCR lasting roughly 7 to 12 cycles. From the 5' RACE reads, TCRdb called clonotypes with MiXCR, one entry per CDR3 protein. The sample contains 1.5 million to 1.8 million distinct CDR3 sequences, under 55% of which appear only once. The length of the CDR3 is 14 residues. Worth noting for this clonotype: Its antigen is unidentified. The junction differs from germline at one of its ends, possibly a read error.

Donors each provided roughly 11 milliliters of peripheral blood. The chain combines TRBV12-3 or TRBV12-4 with TRBJ1-6; no reliable D call. The sequence was collected from a woman between 18 and 30 years old in good health. The specimen was blood. CDR3 amino acids: CTSRRDGINSPLHF. The CDR3 bases are TGTACCAGCCGAAGAGACGGAATTAATTCACCCCTCCACTTT.